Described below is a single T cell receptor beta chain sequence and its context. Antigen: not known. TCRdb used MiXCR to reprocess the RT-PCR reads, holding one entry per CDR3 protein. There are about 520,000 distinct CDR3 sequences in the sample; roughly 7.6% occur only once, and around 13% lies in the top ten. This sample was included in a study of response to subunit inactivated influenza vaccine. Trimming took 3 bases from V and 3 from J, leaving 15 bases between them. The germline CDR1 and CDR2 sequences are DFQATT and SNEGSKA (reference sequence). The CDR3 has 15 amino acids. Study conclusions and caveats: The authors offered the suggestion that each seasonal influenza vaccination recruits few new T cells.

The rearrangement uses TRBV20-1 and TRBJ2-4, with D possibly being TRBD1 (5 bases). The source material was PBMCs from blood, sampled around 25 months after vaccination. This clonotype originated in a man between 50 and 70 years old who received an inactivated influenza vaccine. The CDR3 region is CSASPGQGGKNIQYF. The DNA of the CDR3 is TGCAGTGCTAGTCCCGGGCAGGGCGGCAAAAACATTCAGTACTTC.